These 9 T cell receptor beta chains were sequenced from one sample in a study of CD8 T cells in Susac syndrome. With random hexamers, reverse transcription was performed on about 0.5 to 1 ug of RNA. TCRdb itself ran the immunoSEQ multiplex PCR reads through MiXCR, one entry per CDR3 protein. There are 200,000 to 250,000 distinct CDR3 sequences in the sample; approximately 95% occur only once, and 0.085% to 0.095% lies in the top ten. Sequenced input: CD4+ T cells from PBMCs. The receptors stem from a human donor with multiple sclerosis.

The gene calls are TRBV20-1 and TRBJ2-7; TRBD2 matches 10 bases. Germline V gene data show CDR1 as DFQATT and CDR2 as SNEGSKA (reference sequence). CDR3 size: 17 residues. With V trimmed by 5 bases and J by 0 bases, 13 bases remained unmatched. CDR3 residues: CSAPTSPGTSASYEQYF. The CDR3 coding sequence is TGCAGTGCTCCAACGTCCCCCGGGACTAGCGCCTCCTACGAGCAGTACTTC.

The rearrangement uses TRBV28 and TRBJ2-7; D ambiguous. Trimming stripped 6 bases from V and 9 bases from J, with 12 bases between. CDR1 and CDR2 (germline): MDHEN, SYDVKM. This CDR3 is built from 11 residues. In DNA form, the CDR3 reads TGTGCCAGCAGCTCACTAAGACGGCAGTACTTC. Its translation is CASSSLRRQYF.

This chain joins TRBV7-6 and TRBJ2-5, with 10 bases aligning to TRBD2. V shed 3 bases, J shed 5 bases, and the junction held 6 bases outside the gene matches. CDR1 and CDR2 from the germline V gene are SGHVS and FNYEAQ. The CDR3 loop spans 15 amino acids. The CDR3 nucleotides are TGTGCCAGCAGCTTCAGCGGGGGGGCCTTTGAGACCCAGTACTTC. Its translation is CASSFSGGAFETQYF.

The table lists this clonotype with a count of one. The chain couples TRBV24-1 to TRBJ2-7, with D uncertain. The ends were cut back, 12 bases at V and 9 bases at J, with 17 bases in the middle. The CDR3 length is 11 residues. Germline values: CDR1 KGHDR, CDR2 SFDVKD. The CDR3 DNA reads TGTGCCCCCGCCTACACCGACCGGCAGTACTTC. This sequence encodes CAPAYTDRQYF.

J is TRBJ2-1 and V is TRBV20-1; 10 positions match TRBD2. The V gene's germline CDR1 is DFQATT and CDR2 SNEGSKA (reference sequence). Unmatched junction bases numbered 6, after V lost 5 bases and J lost 5 bases. CDR3 length equals 14 residues. CDR3 bases: TGCAGTGCTGCACTAGCGGGAATTCACAATGAGCAGTTCTTC. Amino acid sequence: CSAALAGIHNEQFF.

The rearrangement joins TRBV15 to TRBJ2-7; D not certain. Germline CDR1 is LNHNV and CDR2 is YYDKDF (reference sequence). The CDR3 is 14 amino acids. V was shortened by 3 bases and J by 0 bases, with 9 bases between the two germline ends. The CDR3 DNA sequence: TGTGCCACCAGCAGTCCCAGGAGCTCCTACGAGCAGTACTTC. Its translation is CATSSPRSSYEQYF.

The chain is built from TRBV20-1 and TRBJ1-1; D uncertain. V was pared by 3 bases and J by 3 bases, with 8 bases between. The germline V gene encodes CDR1 DFQATT and CDR2 SNEGSKA (reference sequence). This CDR3 comprises 12 residues. In DNA form, the CDR3 reads TGCAGTGCTAGCAATCATGACACTGAAGCTTTCTTT. Translating gives CSASNHDTEAFF.

V usage is TRBV24-1 and J usage is TRBJ2-5; 7 bases are a match to TRBD2. J gave up 5 bases and V 9 bases, and 8 bases lay outside the gene matches. This CDR3 has 13 residues. Germline V gene lookup returns CDR1 KGHDR and CDR2 SFDVKD. The CDR3 loop reads CATGRVGEETQYF. The CDR3 coding sequence is TGTGCCACCGGGAGGGTAGGTGAGGAGACCCAGTACTTC.

This clonotype was detected only once. The chain employs TRBV9 and TRBJ2-5; TRBD2 matches 9 bases. CDR1 and CDR2 (germline): SGDLS, YYNGEE. V shed 0 bases and J 4 bases; nucleotides not matched to a gene: 7. This CDR3 contains 16 residues. The chain's CDR3 is CASSVGSGSAPETQYF. DNA of the CDR3: TGTGCCAGCAGCGTAGGTAGCGGGAGCGCCCCAGAGACCCAGTACTTC.